Here is one T cell receptor beta chain with its context. As yet, its antigen is unknown. A read error may account for a junction end that differs from germline. The second PCR ran roughly 7 to 12 cycles with a sample-barcoded 5' primer and J-beta primers. TCRdb recomputed calls from the 5' RACE reads with MiXCR, one row per CDR3 protein. Among about 840,000 distinct CDR3 sequences listed, 25% to 35% were seen once. This entry comes from a study of blood T cells in healthy people across ages. General study points: It was held that diversity estimates obtained from one million T cells represented underestimates.

Total RNA was extracted at no less than 5 micrograms per sample. This CDR3 is built from 15 residues. The germline V gene has CDR1 LGHDT and CDR2 YNNKEL (reference sequence). These records were also assigned to another study, of T cells of mothers and their children.

The chain links TRBV3-1 to TRBJ1-1, with 12 bases that match TRBD1. Sequencing used blood. This sequence was found in a woman in her thirties or forties in good health. The DNA for the CDR3 is TGTGCCGGCAGCCCGGGGACAGGGGGCGCCTATGCAGCTTTCTTT. Its protein is CAGSPGTGGAYAAFF.